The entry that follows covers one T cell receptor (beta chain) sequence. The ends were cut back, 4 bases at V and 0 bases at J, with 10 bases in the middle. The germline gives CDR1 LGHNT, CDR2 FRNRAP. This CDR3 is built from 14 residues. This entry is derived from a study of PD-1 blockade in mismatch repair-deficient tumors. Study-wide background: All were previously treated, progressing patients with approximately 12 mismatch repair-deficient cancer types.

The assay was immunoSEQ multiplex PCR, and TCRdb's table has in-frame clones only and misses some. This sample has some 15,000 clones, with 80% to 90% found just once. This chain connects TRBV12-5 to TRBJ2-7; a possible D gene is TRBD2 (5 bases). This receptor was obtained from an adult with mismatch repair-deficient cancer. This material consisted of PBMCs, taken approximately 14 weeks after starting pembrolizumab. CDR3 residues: CASGSVGSSYEQYF. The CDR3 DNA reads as TGTGCTAGTGGTTCGGTAGGGAGCTCCTACGAGCAGTACTTC.